This TCR beta chain was obtained from a study of CXCR3-negative and CXCR3-positive naive CD8 T cells. CDR1 and CDR2 (germline): MDHEN, SYDVKM. The CDR3 length is 14 residues. Regarding this clonotype: The target antigen is unknown.

Overall study results and limits: Diversity was high in both naive subsets and much lower in memory cells. TRB CDR3 properties were used to infer TCR strength, and surface CD5 was comparable between naive subsets.

The method, 5' RACE with UMI labels, was used to prepare the TRB cDNA libraries. TCRdb re-called the 5' RACE reads; every CDR3 protein appears as one record, without DNA. The sample's table shows about 130,000 distinct CDR3 sequences. Naive CD8+ T cells had a CD45RO-CCR7+CD27+CD95- phenotype. The receptor's source is a human donor in good health. Some clones in this sample may be carry-over from other donors' samples. The chain employs TRBV28 and TRBJ1-2; no DNA is available, so the TRBD1 call from TCRdb remains unchecked. The sequenced sample was naive CXCR3- CD8+ T cells from blood. Subset meaning: CD45RO-CCR7+CD27+CD95- naive CD8+ T cells lacking CXCR3 (TNR3-). CDR3 amino acids: CASRFSSGNKGYTF.